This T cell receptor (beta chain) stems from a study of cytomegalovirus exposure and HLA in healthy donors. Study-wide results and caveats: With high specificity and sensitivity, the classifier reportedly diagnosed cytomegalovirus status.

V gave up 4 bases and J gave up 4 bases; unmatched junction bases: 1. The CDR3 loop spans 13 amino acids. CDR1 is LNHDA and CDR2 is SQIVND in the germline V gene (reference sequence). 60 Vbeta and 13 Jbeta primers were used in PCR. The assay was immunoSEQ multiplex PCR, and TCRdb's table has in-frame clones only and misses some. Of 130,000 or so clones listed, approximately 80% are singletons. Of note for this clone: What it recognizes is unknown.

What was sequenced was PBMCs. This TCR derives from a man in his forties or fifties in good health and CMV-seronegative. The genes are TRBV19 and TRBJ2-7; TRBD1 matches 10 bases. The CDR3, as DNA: TGTGCCAGTAGTAGACAGGGGGCTTACGAGCAGTACTTC. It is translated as CASSRQGAYEQYF. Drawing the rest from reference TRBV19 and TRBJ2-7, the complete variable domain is DGGITQSPKYLFRKEGQNVTLSCEQNLNHDAMYWYRQDPGQGLRLIYYSQIVNDFQKGDIAEGYSVSREKKESFPLTVTSAQKNPTAFYLCASSRQGAYEQYFGPGTRLTVT.